This note documents a single TCR beta chain sequence. Antigen: not known. This record comes from a study of cytomegalovirus exposure and HLA in healthy donors. Among the donors, all were healthy bone marrow donors. The PCR was carried out with 60 Vbeta primers and 13 Jbeta primers. Profiled with immunoSEQ multiplex PCR; TCRdb holds only in-frame clones, not every one. The sample holds around 280,000 clones; around 90% are singletons and the top ten take about 2%. In germline, CDR1 is SGDLS, CDR2 YYNGEE. Trimming removed 0 bases at V and 4 bases at J, with 12 bases between. The CDR3 consists of 15 residues. Study-level results: Across donors, presence/absence analyses took sequencing depth to be roughly uniform. TCR beta sequences reportedly predicted most subjects' HLA-A and HLA-B alleles accurately. V segments that were indistinguishable, TRBV6-2 and TRBV6-3 among them, were omitted from analysis.

Sequenced: PBMCs. The chain carries TRBV9 and TRBJ2-3; D possibly corresponds to TRBD2 (5 bases). The TCR originated in a woman aged 18-29 years in good health and CMV-seronegative. In nucleotides, the CDR3 is TGTGCCAGCAGCGTAGGAGACGGTAGCGCAGATACGCAGTATTTT. Its protein is CASSVGDGSADTQYF.